This TCR beta chain was documented in a study of sequential checkpoint blockade in melanoma (dated by TCRdb to the late 2010s). In terms of the full investigation: Using 1:1 randomization, the trial assigned patients either to first-line nivolumab followed by ipilimumab (arm A) or to ipilimumab followed by nivolumab (arm B). Maintenance nivolumab came after each of the two trial sequences. On the study overall, not on this receptor specifically: Validation of the response-prediction model combining TCR metrics and mutation burden is needed in larger, independent patient cohorts.

Concerning this clone itself: Its antigen remains undetermined. No qualities accompany the bases; no much larger clone lies one base away.

The treatment or condition label on this specimen signifies: randomized to nivolumab then ipilimumab (arm A) or the reverse (arm B). No trial patient had received prior DNA-damaging chemotherapy. Thawed PBMCs were sorted on a FACS Aria II flow cytometer to isolate live CD3+CD8+ cells negative for CD19 and CD56. The samples were obtained from melanoma patients enrolled in CheckMate 064, an open-label, randomized phase II trial testing sequential checkpoint blockade. Peripheral blood mononuclear cells were collected by leukapheresis, purified using Ficoll-Paque, and frozen in human serum containing approximately 9.6% DMSO. Right after sorting, the blood CD3+CD8+ cells were verified to be >95% pure, and DNA extraction followed. The immunoSEQ Assay was used to immunosequence TCRbeta CDR3 regions from genomic DNA. Genomic DNA was amplified by bias-controlled multiplex PCR before high-throughput sequencing. Per the source publication's procedure: To quantify the absolute abundance of each unique TCRbeta CDR3 region, the sequences were collapsed and filtered. Clonality, defined as 1 minus Pielou's evenness, was calculated using only productive rearrangements. Clones with significantly greater frequencies in on-treatment versus baseline samples were identified using a previously published method. The clones in this table, taken by TCRdb from immuneACCESS, are in-frame only. Not every clone is retained; where verified, under half of the shortfall comes from an unresolved V gene, and the cause of the rest is unknown. That table furnishes V, J and clone size, whereas the DNA furnished D and trimming. The sample records about 14,000 clones, around 70% of which are singletons. Roughly 30% of the sample belongs to the ten largest clones.

The germline V gene gives CDR1 as MNHEY and CDR2 as SVGAGI. Spanning cysteine to phenylalanine, the CDR3 consists of 13 amino acids. The entry retains the CDR3 DNA only, 39 bases that are in frame from base 1. V sheds 10 bases and J sheds 0 bases, leaving 13 bases between their ends. Sequenced here: CD8+ T cells sorted from blood (inferred from file names), sampled from a patient given nivolumab and ipilimumab in sequence. The rearranged chain carries TRBV6-5 and TRBJ2-7; tentative D gene TRBD1, with 6 bases matching. This clonotype was obtained from a human donor with melanoma. CDR3 reads: CATRDTGSYEQYF. The bases are TGTGCCACCCGGGACACCGGCTCCTACGAGCAGTACTTC.